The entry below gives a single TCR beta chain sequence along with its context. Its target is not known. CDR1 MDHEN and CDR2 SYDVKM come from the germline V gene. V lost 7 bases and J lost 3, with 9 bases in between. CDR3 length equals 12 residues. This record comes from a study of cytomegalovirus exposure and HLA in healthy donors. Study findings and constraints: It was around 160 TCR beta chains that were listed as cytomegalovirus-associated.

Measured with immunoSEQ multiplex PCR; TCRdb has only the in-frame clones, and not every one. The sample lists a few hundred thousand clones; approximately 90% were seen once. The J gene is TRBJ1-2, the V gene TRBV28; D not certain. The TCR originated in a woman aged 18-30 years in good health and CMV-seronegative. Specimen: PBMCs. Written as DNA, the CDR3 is TGTGCCAGCAACAGCGGGTACTATGGCTACACCTTC. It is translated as CASNSGYYGYTF.